This TCR beta chain was recovered during a study of response to subunit inactivated influenza vaccine. TCRdb recomputed calls from the RT-PCR reads with MiXCR, one row per CDR3 protein. The data hold roughly 550,000 distinct CDR3 sequences, with roughly 25% observed a single time. This clonotype was observed many times. This CDR3 comprises 14 residues. Germline V gene lookup returns CDR1 MNHEY and CDR2 SVGAGI. Unmatched junction bases numbered 3, after V lost 4 bases and J lost 4 bases. The data were also submitted as part of a second study, on T cells expressing NK-cell markers. That report notes: As the method of synthesis, 5'RACE template switching with UMIs yielded TCR beta cDNA. CD3+CD56+NKG2C+, CD3+CD56+NKG2C- and CD3+CD56-NKG2C+ T cells, once sorted, supplied the TCR beta repertoires. In about 6 donors, dominant CD3+CD56+NKG2C+ clones formed about 1.0-8% of CD8+ cells.

The chain carries TRBV6-5 and TRBJ1-2, with 10 nucleotides matching TRBD1. The input for sequencing was CD4+ T cells sorted from PBMCs, taken 11 to 12 days after vaccination. The sequence derives from a man between 50 and 59 years old who received an inactivated influenza vaccine. The CDR3 reads CASSSGQGSYGYTF. The CDR3 nucleotides are TGTGCCAGCAGTTCGGGACAGGGGTCCTATGGCTACACCTTC.